These T cell receptor beta chains were read from a single sample in a study of T cell repertoires in cytomegalovirus infection. Each CDR3 protein is one row after TCRdb ran MiXCR on the reads. This sample has about 450,000 distinct CDR3 sequences, with approximately 32% found just once. Sequencing was carried out using PBMCs. Receptor source: a human donor in good health (CMV status not recorded). Some clones in this sample may be carry-over from other donors' samples. Both conserved end residues are part of each CDR3. A D gene is named only where the DNA matches it firmly. Not every row has a clone size; where given, it reads once, few, many or a size class.

. TRBJ2-1 . TRBV2 CASKSLAAVGDEQFF TGTGCCAGCAAAAGTCTGGCCGCAGTTGGCGATGAGCAGTTCTTC
TRBD1 TRBJ2-3 . TRBV11-2 CASSFNRGTTDTQYF TGTGCCAGCAGCTTCAACAGGGGGACCACAGATACGCAGTATTTT
TRBD1 TRBJ1-4 . TRBV20-1 CSARATGGHEKLFF TGCAGTGCTAGAGCGACAGGGGGCCATGAAAAACTGTTTTTT
. TRBJ1-1 . TRBV12-5 CASGLGDRTEAFF TGTGCTAGTGGTTTGGGCGACCGGACTGAAGCTTTCTTT
TRBD1 TRBJ2-5 . TRBV23-1 CASSQRRQGVPQETQYF TGCGCCAGCAGTCAAAGGCGACAGGGGGTACCCCAAGAGACCCAGTACTTC
. TRBJ1-6 few TRBV4-1 CASSQVGSLPAAISPYNSPLHF TGCGCCAGCAGCCAAGTCGGGTCCCTGCCTGCCGCTATCTCCCCCTATAATTCACCCCTCCACTTT
TRBD1 TRBJ2-5 . TRBV6-2/TRBV6-3 CASKLDRGGRETQYF TGTGCCAGCAAACTCGACAGGGGTGGGCGAGAGACCCAGTACTTC
. TRBJ2-4 . TRBV28 CASHSLGAAKNIQYF TGTGCCAGCCATTCTCTGGGGGCAGCCAAAAACATTCAGTACTTC
. TRBJ1-2 . TRBV11-3 CASSLDDLGVNYGYTF TGTGCCAGCAGCTTAGATGATCTGGGCGTCAACTATGGCTACACCTTC
TRBD1 TRBJ1-1 many TRBV7-8 CASSFRTGLMNTEAFF TGTGCCAGCAGCTTCAGGACAGGGCTCATGAACACTGAAGCTTTCTTT